This T cell receptor beta chain was captured in a study of T cells in Graves' hyperthyroidism and ophthalmopathy. Amplification yielded TCR beta CDR3 regions, with RNA transcripts as the source. The TCR CDR3 first-round RT-PCR relied on the HTBI primer set. In TCRdb, the multiplex PCR reads were re-called with MiXCR into one record per CDR3 protein. The table has fewer than 750,000 distinct CDR3 sequences, under 60% seen once. CDR3 length equals 11 residues. Germline values: CDR1 SNHLY, CDR2 FYNNEI. The receptor's source is a woman under 30 with Graves' hyperthyroidism. The sequencing input was peripheral blood or thyroid tissue (not recorded which). The chain couples TRBV2 to TRBJ2-5, with unresolved D. Gene TRBJ2-1 matches the end of the DNA better, so the J call may be wrong. The CDR3 DNA reads TGTGCCAGCAGTGGCCACTCGGGGCAGTTCTTC. This codes for CASSGHSGQFF.